The source of this T cell receptor beta chain is a study of cytomegalovirus exposure and HLA in healthy donors. Study information: Researchers previously reported finding about 110 million unique TCR beta sequences from 150 million to 200 million T cells.

The germline gives CDR1 MGHRA, CDR2 YSYEKL. V was shortened by 1 base and J by 7 bases, with 14 bases between the two germline ends. The CDR3 has 15 amino acids. The primer mix had 60 Vbeta and 13 Jbeta primers. Data came from immunoSEQ multiplex PCR; TCRdb stores just in-frame clones and leaves some out. The top ten clones hold roughly 3.4% of a sample with about 140,000 clones, roughly 86% of them seen once. This TCR came from a young man in good health and CMV-seropositive. The chain combines TRBV4-1 with TRBJ2-1, with a tentative D call TRBD2 (5 bases). Sequenced input: PBMCs. In nucleotides, the CDR3 is TGCGCCAGCAGCCAAGGAAGAGGGAATAGGAATGAGCAGTTCTTC. Its translation: CASSQGRGNRNEQFF.